Listed here is a single T cell receptor (beta chain). It lacks a known antigen. Within one base of it there is no much larger clone, and no base qualities were kept. The data originate from a study of sequential checkpoint blockade in melanoma (dated by TCRdb to the late 2010s). Background for the entire study: Patients were randomized 1:1 to first-line nivolumab followed by ipilimumab (arm A) or ipilimumab followed by nivolumab (arm B). Maintenance nivolumab was given following each of the two trial sequences.

The sample's treatment or condition label is to be understood as: randomized to nivolumab then ipilimumab (arm A) or the reverse (arm B). None of the patients in the trial had previously been given DNA-damaging chemotherapy. On a FACS Aria II flow cytometer, live CD3+CD8+ cells that were negative for CD19 and CD56 were sorted from thawed PBMCs. Samples came from patients with melanoma in CheckMate 064, a randomized, open-label phase II trial of sequential checkpoint blockade. Leukapheresis was used to collect peripheral blood mononuclear cells, which were then purified with Ficoll-Paque and frozen in human serum with roughly 10% DMSO. Right after sorting, the blood CD3+CD8+ cells were verified to be >98% pure, and DNA extraction followed. TCRbeta CDR3 regions were immunosequenced from genomic DNA with the immunoSEQ Assay. Before high-throughput sequencing, genomic DNA was amplified using bias-controlled multiplex PCR. For the original study's pipeline: To quantify the absolute abundance of each unique TCRbeta CDR3 region, the sequences were collapsed and filtered. Clonality, defined as 1 minus Pielou's evenness, was calculated using only productive rearrangements. A previously published method was used to identify clones whose frequencies were significantly greater in on-treatment samples than in baseline samples. Imported from immuneACCESS, the table was reduced by TCRdb to in-frame sequences with V and J called. These copies leave out some clones; in studies compared against another copy, an unresolved V gene accounts for under half, and the cause of the remainder is not known. D and trimming come from the DNA, and the V and J calls and clone size come from that table. This sample has about 19,000 clones in its table, and around 88% of those were observed once. Together, the top ten hold just over 35% of the sample.

Findings and caveats that apply to the study as a whole: The response-prediction model combining TCR metrics and mutation burden needs validation in larger, independent patient cohorts.

The CDR3 runs 14 amino acids, cysteine and phenylalanine included. Of all the DNA, just the CDR3 is kept, 42 bases in frame from base 1. Trimming takes 2 bases from V and 1 base from J, and the germline ends sit 9 bases apart. The germline V gene (reference sequence) supplies CDR1 SEHNR and CDR2 FQNEAQ. This sequence originates from a human donor with melanoma. The V gene is TRBV7-9 and the J gene is TRBJ2-7; no D gene call is confident. The specimen was CD8+ T cells sorted from blood (inferred from file names), collected from a patient given nivolumab and ipilimumab in sequence. In nucleotide form, the sequence is TGTGCCAGCAGCTTACCCCCTGAGTCCTACGAGCAGTACTTC. This gives the protein CASSLPPESYEQYF.